Listed below are T cell receptor beta chains from one sample, sequenced in a study of cytomegalovirus exposure and HLA in healthy donors. Measured with immunoSEQ multiplex PCR; TCRdb has only the in-frame clones, and not every one. This sample has roughly 140,000 clones, with about a tenth found just once. Input material: PBMCs. These receptors were collected from a male donor in good health and CMV-seronegative. Both conserved end residues are part of each CDR3. Each record gives: D gene, V gene, CDR3 length, clone size, J gene, CDR3 DNA, CDR3 protein. A D gene is named only where the DNA matches it firmly. Only some rows state a clone size, as once, few, many or a class for expanded clones.

>TRBD2|TRBV6-6|15|NA|TRBJ2-1
TGTGCCAGCAGCCACGGGCCTAGCGGGAGGAATGAGCAGTTCTTC
CASSHGPSGRNEQFF
>NA|TRBV4-3|14|NA|TRBJ2-7
TGCGCCAGCAGCCAAGTTGCAGGGACTTACGAGCAGTACTTC
CASSQVAGTYEQYF
>TRBD1|TRBV5-1|14|NA|TRBJ1-2
TGCGCCAGCAGCTCGACAGGGGGGATAGAGGGCTACACCTTC
CASSSTGGIEGYTF
>NA|TRBV7-2|14|few|TRBJ1-6
TGTGCCAGCAGCTTAGACAGGTCCACAACACCCCTCCACTTT
CASSLDRSTTPLHF
>NA|TRBV14|17|NA|TRBJ2-7
TGTGCCAGCAGCCTTAGCCTCGACAGGTATCCGTCCTACGAGCAGTACTTC
CASSLSLDRYPSYEQYF
>TRBD1|TRBV27|14|few|TRBJ2-7
TGTGCCAGCAGTTTCGGGACAGAATCCTACGAGCAGTACTTC
CASSFGTESYEQYF
>NA|TRBV15|13|NA|TRBJ2-5
TGTGCCACCAGCAGAGGGGCCCGAGAGACCCAGTACTTC
CATSRGARETQYF
>NA|TRBV6-5|13|few|TRBJ2-7
TGTGCCAGCAGTTACGCGGGGTCCTACGAGCAGTACTTC
CASSYAGSYEQYF
>NA|TRBV9|16|few|TRBJ2-3
TGTGCCAGCAGCCTTCTGCGAGAGGGCCCCACAGATACGCAGTATTTT
CASSLLREGPTDTQYF
>TRBD2|TRBV6-4|16|few|TRBJ2-7
TGTGCCAGCAGTGACTTTTTAGCGGGAGGGCCCCACGAGCAGTACTTC
CASSDFLAGGPHEQYF
>TRBD1|TRBV9|16|NA|TRBJ2-7
TGTGCCAGCAGCGGGGGACAGGGGCCCCCGGGGGGCGAGCAGTACTTC
CASSGGQGPPGGEQYF
>NA|TRBV7-6|16|few|TRBJ1-1
TGTGCCAGCAGCTTGTCGTCCATTAACGGCGGCACTGAAGCTTTCTTT
CASSLSSINGGTEAFF
>TRBD1|TRBV7-8|20|few|TRBJ1-5
TGTGCCAGCAGCTTAGCGCAGGGGGCTCCTGACATTTATAGCAATCAGCCCCAGCATTTT
CASSLAQGAPDIYSNQPQHF
>TRBD1|TRBV5-6|16|few|TRBJ2-1
TGTGCCAGCAGCAGACGACAGGGGGTCGGCAACAATGAGCAGTTCTTC
CASSRRQGVGNNEQFF
>NA|TRBV9|13|NA|TRBJ2-2
TGTGCCAGCAGTATAGCAGTGCCCGGGGAGCTGTTTTTT
CASSIAVPGELFF
>TRBD2|TRBV4-3|22|few|TRBJ2-3
TGCGCCAGCAGCCAAGATGAGATCTACCTCGGGACTAGCGGGGGAAGCACAGATACGCAGTATTTT
CASSQDEIYLGTSGGSTDTQYF
>TRBD1|TRBV4-1|16|NA|TRBJ1-2
TGCGCCAGCAGCCAAGGCGGGGACAGATTTAATGGTGGCTACACCTTC
CASSQGGDRFNGGYTF
>NA|TRBV10-3|12|NA|TRBJ2-7
TGTGCCATCAGCCGCGACAGCTACGAGCAGTACTTC
CAISRDSYEQYF
>NA|TRBV27|15|few|TRBJ1-1
TGTGCCAGCAGTTCGCCTGGGCAGGGGAACACTGAAGCTTTCTTT
CASSSPGQGNTEAFF
>NA|TRBV4-3|16|few|TRBJ2-3
TGCGCCAGCAGCCTGGGGAGGGGGGGGGCCCCAGATACGCAGTATTTT
CASSLGRGGAPDTQYF
>NA|TRBV11-1|13|NA|TRBJ1-1
TGTGCCAGCACCACAGCTAAGAACACTGAAGCTTTCTTT
CASTTAKNTEAFF